The present entry profiles one TCR beta chain with its context. It was with 60 Vbeta and 13 Jbeta primers that the PCR ran. The data were produced by immunoSEQ multiplex PCR, yet TCRdb's version contains in-frame clones alone and is incomplete. Among roughly 200,000 clones, 70% were seen once, and the ten largest hold less than 3%. This sample was included in a study of cytomegalovirus exposure and HLA in healthy donors. V gave up 5 bases and J gave up 5 bases; unmatched junction bases: 14. Germline loops: CDR1 SEHNR, CDR2 FQNEAQ (reference sequence). CDR3 length equals 17 residues. Healthy bone marrow donors made up the donor group.

The receptor was derived from a man aged 40-49 years in good health and CMV-seropositive. This rearrangement joins TRBV7-9 to TRBJ1-1, with 10 bases matching TRBD1. The sample consisted of PBMCs. The CDR3 sequence: CASSAWGKTGGGTEAFF. For the CDR3, the DNA is TGTGCCAGCAGCGCGTGGGGCAAGACAGGGGGCGGAACTGAAGCTTTCTTT.